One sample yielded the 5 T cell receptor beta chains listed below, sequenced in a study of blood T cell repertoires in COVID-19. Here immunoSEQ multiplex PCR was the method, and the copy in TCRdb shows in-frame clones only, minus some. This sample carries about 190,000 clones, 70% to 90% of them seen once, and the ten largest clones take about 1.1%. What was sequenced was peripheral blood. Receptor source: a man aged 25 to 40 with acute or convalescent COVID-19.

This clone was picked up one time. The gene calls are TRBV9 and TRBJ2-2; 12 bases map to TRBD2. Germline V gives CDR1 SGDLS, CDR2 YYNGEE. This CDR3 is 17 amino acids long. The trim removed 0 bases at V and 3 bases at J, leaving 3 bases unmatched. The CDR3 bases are TGTGCCAGCAGCGTAGCCCGACTAGCGGGAGACACCGGGGAGCTGTTTTTT. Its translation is CASSVARLAGDTGELFF.

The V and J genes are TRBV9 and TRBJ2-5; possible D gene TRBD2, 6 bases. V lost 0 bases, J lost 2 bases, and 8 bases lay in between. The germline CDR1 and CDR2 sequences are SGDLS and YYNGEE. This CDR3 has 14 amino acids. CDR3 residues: CASSVGGVQETQYF. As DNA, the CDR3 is TGTGCCAGCAGCGTAGGGGGGGTTCAAGAGACCCAGTACTTC.

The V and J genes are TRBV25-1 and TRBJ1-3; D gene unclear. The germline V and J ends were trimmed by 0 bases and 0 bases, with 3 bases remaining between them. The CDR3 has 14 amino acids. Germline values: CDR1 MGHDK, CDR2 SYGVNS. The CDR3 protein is CASSEYSSGNTIYF. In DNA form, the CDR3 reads TGTGCCAGCAGTGAATACAGCTCTGGAAACACCATATATTTT.

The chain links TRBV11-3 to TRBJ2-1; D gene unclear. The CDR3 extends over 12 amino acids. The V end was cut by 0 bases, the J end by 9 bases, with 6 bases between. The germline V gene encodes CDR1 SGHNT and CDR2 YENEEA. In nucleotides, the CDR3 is TGTGCCAGCAGCTTAGATCCCAGTGAGCAGTTCTTC. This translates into CASSLDPSEQFF.

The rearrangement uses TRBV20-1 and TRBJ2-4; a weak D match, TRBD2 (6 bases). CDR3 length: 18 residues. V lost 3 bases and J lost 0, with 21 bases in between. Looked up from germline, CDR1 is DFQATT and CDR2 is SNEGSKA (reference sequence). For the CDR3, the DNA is TGCAGTGCTAGTCCGGGAGCGATCACAACTGTAGCCAAAAACATTCAGTACTTC. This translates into CSASPGAITTVAKNIQYF.